This TCR beta chain stems from a study of blood T cell repertoires in COVID-19. About the study: Samples of COVID-19 (acute and convalescent) were obtained from the United States, Italy and Spain.

The germline V gene has CDR1 SGDLS and CDR2 YYNGEE. The CDR3 loop spans 12 amino acids. Using immunoSEQ multiplex PCR, the repertoire was profiled, and TCRdb retains in-frame clones only, with some absent. The sample records 200,000 to 300,000 clones, about 90% being singletons. About this clone: The junction shows a germline mismatch at one end, possibly a read error.

What was sequenced was peripheral blood. The clonotype was recovered from a woman in her thirties or forties with acute or convalescent COVID-19. This chain connects TRBV9 to TRBJ1-2, with a tentative D call TRBD1 (5 bases). As DNA, the CDR3 is TGTGCCAGCAGCGCTCACTCCGGGGGGAGAAGCTTC. Translation gives CASSAHSGGRSF.